Each of the 22 T cell receptor beta chains below was sequenced from the same sample in a study of Ad26.COV2.S vaccination and SARS-CoV-2 variants (dated by TCRdb to the early 2020s). The sample's treatment or condition label is to be understood as: some 19 received Ad26.COV2.S at low or high dose, single or two shots; 5 received placebo; per-sample allocation not given. For vaccine and placebo recipients, the sequenced repertoires came from samples collected on day 63 after the first injection. The receptor library was made with the immunoSEQ multiplex PCR assay. TCRdb carries this immuneACCESS record with in-frame sequences only. Its versions omit some clonotypes, under half of them owing to an unresolved V gene in the studies checked, with the rest unexplained. Across this sample there are roughly 680,000 clones, with around 89% seen only once. The ten largest clonotypes hold approximately 1.5% of the sample.

This sample comprised peripheral blood, obtained in a trial of Ad26.COV2.S vaccine versus placebo. All receptors derive from a person between 18 and 59 years old who received the Ad26.COV2.S COVID-19 vaccine or a placebo.

The chain combines TRBV19 with TRBJ2-5; the match to TRBD2 covers 16 bases. Germline assignment: CDR1 LNHDA and CDR2 SQIVND (reference sequence). The junction had 2 bases not matched to a gene; V was cut back by 8 bases and J by 5 bases. The CDR3 is 14 residues long. The CDR3 region is CASGGLAGGETQYF. The CDR3 region has the DNA TGTGCCAGTGGGGGACTAGCGGGAGGGGAGACCCAGTACTTC.

The J gene is TRBJ2-3, the V gene TRBV6-6; possibly TRBD1 for D (5 bases). The CDR3 has 13 residues. Deletions cut 10 bases from V and 2 bases from J, with 13 bases between. From germline, CDR1 is MNHNY and CDR2 SVGAGI (reference sequence). The CDR3 region is CATARRATDTQYF. The DNA for the CDR3 is TGTGCCACCGCTCGCAGGGCCACAGATACGCAGTATTTT.

A single count supports this clone. The J gene is TRBJ2-7, the V gene TRBV4-3, with 10 bases lining up with TRBD1. The ends lost 4 bases at V and 1 base at J; junction bases unmatched: 4. The CDR3 totals 15 residues. The germline CDR1 and CDR2 sequences are LGHNA and YSLEER. The CDR3 is CASSRGQGESYEQYF. Written as DNA, the CDR3 is TGCGCCAGCAGCCGCGGACAGGGGGAATCCTACGAGCAGTACTTC.

The gene calls are TRBV25-1 and TRBJ2-3; 9 positions match TRBD2. V was clipped by 1 base and J by 3 bases; unmatched bases: 2. Germline V gene lookup returns CDR1 MGHDK and CDR2 SYGVNS. The CDR3 runs 15 residues. The CDR3: CASSESAGGTDTQYF. CDR3 nucleotide sequence: TGTGCCAGCAGTGAATCGGCGGGAGGGACAGATACGCAGTATTTT.

The chain uses TRBV24-1 and TRBJ2-2, with TRBD1 as a possible D gene (6 bases). The CDR3 contains 15 residues. Deletions cut 4 bases from V and 0 bases from J, with 8 bases between. Germline CDR1 KGHDR, CDR2 SFDVKD. DNA of the CDR3: TGTGCCACCAGTGAGACAGGACCGAACACCGGGGAGCTGTTTTTT. Protein sequence: CATSETGPNTGELFF.

The rearrangement joins TRBV18 to TRBJ1-5; TRBD1 might be the D (5 bases). V lost 2 bases, J lost 3 bases, and 11 bases lay in between. The CDR3 contains 15 residues. Looked up from germline, CDR1 is KGHSH and CDR2 is LQKENI. DNA for the CDR3: TGTGCCAGCTCACCAGAGGGGCGAGTCAATCAGCCCCAGCATTTT. Translating it yields CASSPEGRVNQPQHF.

The chain joins TRBV7-6 to TRBJ2-7; 12 bases align to TRBD2. This CDR3 comprises 16 residues. Germline CDR1 is SGHVS and CDR2 is FNYEAQ. After removal of 4 bases from V and 7 bases from J, the junction contained 11 bases not matched to a gene. The CDR3 sequence: CASSSFLAGGPKEQYF. CDR3 DNA: TGTGCCAGCAGCTCCTTCCTAGCGGGAGGGCCTAAGGAGCAGTACTTC.

The chain couples TRBV7-9 to TRBJ2-7; 7 bases agree with TRBD2. The trim removed 5 bases at V and 6 bases at J, leaving 7 bases unmatched. Germline V gene lookup returns CDR1 SEHNR and CDR2 FQNEAQ (reference sequence). This CDR3 is built from 13 residues. CDR3 bases: TGTGCCAGCAGCCTAGGTTGGACTAGCGAGCAGTACTTC. This translates into CASSLGWTSEQYF. The full variable domain, with the rest looked up from reference TRBV7-9 and TRBJ2-7, is DTGVSQNPRHKITKRGQNVTFRCDPISEHNRLYWYRQTLGQGPEFLTYFQNEAQLEKSRLLSDRFSAERPKGSFSTLEIQRTEQGDSAMYLCASSLGWTSEQYFGPGTRLTVT.

The chain links TRBV2 to TRBJ2-7; 8 positions match TRBD2. J gave up 6 bases and V 3 bases, and 10 bases lay outside the gene matches. CDR3 length: 15 amino acids. Looked up from germline, CDR1 is SNHLY and CDR2 is FYNNEI. The CDR3: CASSDPREDEGEQYF. The DNA for the CDR3 is TGTGCCAGCAGTGACCCGCGGGAGGACGAGGGCGAGCAGTACTTC. Looking up the rest from reference TRBV2 and TRBJ2-7 gives the full variable domain: EPEVTQTPSHQVTQMGQEVILRCVPISNHLYFYWYRQILGQKVEFLVSFYNNEISEKSEIFDDQFSVERPDGSNFTLKIRSTKLEDSAMYFCASSDPREDEGEQYFGPGTRLTVT.

The rearrangement joins TRBV29-1 to TRBJ2-5, with D possibly being TRBD1 (7 bases). The CDR3 has 14 amino acids. In germline, CDR1 is SQVTM, CDR2 ANQGSEA. With 4 bases removed from V and 12 bases from J, the gap between germline ends came to 24 bases. In nucleotides, the CDR3 is TGCAGCGTTGCCCTCGCGGGACAGACTTTTAACGAGTACTTC. Translated: CSVALAGQTFNEYF.

The chain uses TRBV6-5 and TRBJ1-4; D gene uncertain. CDR1 and CDR2 from the germline V gene are MNHEY and SVGAGI. Trimming removed 6 bases from V and 4 bases from J, with 15 bases in between. The length of the CDR3 is 15 residues. CDR3 loop: CASSLRAPGNEKLFF. CDR3 coding DNA: TGTGCCAGCAGCCTCCGGGCTCCGGGTAATGAAAAACTGTTTTTT.

V is TRBV2 and J is TRBJ2-3; D tentatively fits TRBD1 or TRBD2 (6 bases each). The CDR3 is 14 residues long. The V gene lost 6 bases and the J gene lost 5 bases, with 15 bases spanning the gap. CDR1 is SNHLY, CDR2 FYNNEI, per germline. In nucleotides, the CDR3 is TGTGCCAGCAGCCCCGGGGGCAGACGAGATACGCAGTATTTT. Protein product: CASSPGGRRDTQYF.

The CDR3 DNA is TGTGCCAGCACCCAGGGGACGGGAGGCTACACCTTC. Its protein product is CASTQGTGGYTF. The rearrangement uses TRBV7-3 and TRBJ1-2; tentative D call: TRBD1 (6 bases). The ends were cut back, 7 bases at V and 8 bases at J, with 14 bases in the middle. CDR3 length: 12 residues. In germline, CDR1 is SGHTA, CDR2 FQGTGA.

The V call is TRBV18, the J call TRBJ2-7; 7 bases are a match to TRBD1. The CDR3 extends over 15 amino acids. Trimming removed 6 bases from V and 2 bases from J; junction bases left unmatched: 10. The germline V gene encodes CDR1 KGHSH and CDR2 LQKENI. CDR3 nucleotides: TGTGCCAGCTCCCGAACCGGGACAGCCACCTACGAGCAGTACTTC. It translates to CASSRTGTATYEQYF.

This clone was counted once. The same CDR3 can be traced to other DNA sequences in this sample. The chain employs TRBV30 and TRBJ1-5; 7 positions match TRBD1. Germline CDR1 reads GTSNPN; CDR2 reads SVGIG (reference sequence). V shed 0 bases and J 4 bases; nucleotides not matched to a gene: 3. This CDR3 contains 14 residues. CDR3 loop: CAWSVSRGNQPQHF. The CDR3 bases are TGTGCCTGGAGTGTAAGCAGGGGGAATCAGCCCCAGCATTTT.

The V call is TRBV30, the J call TRBJ1-6; 10 bases are shared with TRBD1. The germline V gene encodes CDR1 GTSNPN and CDR2 SVGIG (reference sequence). This CDR3 has 16 residues. Trimming cost V 2 bases and J 4 bases; bases outside gene matches: 5. CDR3 in amino acids: CAWSRTGGDYNSPLHF. Here the CDR3 DNA reads TGTGCCTGGAGTAGGACAGGGGGAGATTATAATTCACCCCTCCACTTT.

The J gene is TRBJ1-2, the V gene TRBV2; TRBD1 matches 7 bases. From germline, CDR1 is SNHLY and CDR2 FYNNEI. The CDR3 is made up of 13 amino acids. The V gene end was trimmed by 5 bases and the J gene end by 3 bases; junction bases not matched to a gene: 3. The CDR3 sequence is CASSPGTDYGYTF. The DNA of the CDR3 is TGTGCCAGCAGTCCCGGGACAGACTATGGCTACACCTTC.

J is TRBJ2-3 and V is TRBV27; no firm D call. The germline V and J ends were trimmed by 0 bases and 0 bases, with 13 bases remaining between them. The CDR3 totals 17 residues. Per germline, CDR1 MNHEY and CDR2 SMNVEV (reference sequence). The CDR3 is CASSLSQTLTSTDTQYF. CDR3 nucleotide sequence: TGTGCCAGCAGTTTATCCCAGACACTAACTAGCACAGATACGCAGTATTTT.

The V and J genes are TRBV6-6 and TRBJ2-6; D is unresolved. Trimming removed 5 bases at V and 0 bases at J, with 14 bases between. This CDR3 is built from 17 residues. Per the germline V gene, CDR1 is MNHNY and CDR2 is SVGAGI (reference sequence). The DNA of the CDR3 is TGTGCCAGCAGTCCAGTCGGGCCGTACTCTGGGGCCAACGTCCTGACTTTC. Its translation: CASSPVGPYSGANVLTF.

The chain employs TRBV6-5 and TRBJ1-6; 12 bases are shared with TRBD1. V was clipped by 2 bases and J by 9 bases; unmatched bases: 2. CDR1 and CDR2 (germline): MNHEY, SVGAGI. CDR3 length: 15 residues. CDR3: CASSYEGQGASPLHF. In nucleotides, the CDR3 is TGTGCCAGCAGTTACGAGGGACAGGGGGCTTCACCCCTCCACTTT.

This clone showed up just once. DNA for the CDR3: TGTGCCAGCAGCAAGCGGGGCGAAGGTGGCTACACCTTC. This sequence encodes CASSKRGEGGYTF. The chain links TRBV2 to TRBJ1-2; possible D gene TRBD1, 5 bases. This CDR3 is 13 amino acids long. The V end was cut by 6 bases, the J end by 7 bases, with 15 bases between. Looked up from germline, CDR1 is SNHLY and CDR2 is FYNNEI.

The gene calls are TRBV27 and TRBJ1-2, with D hard to call. Trimming cost V 5 bases and J 2 bases, with 18 bases left between them. Looked up from germline, CDR1 is MNHEY and CDR2 is SMNVEV (reference sequence). CDR3 length equals 16 residues. The chain's CDR3 is CASSPHPRPINYGYTF. The CDR3 coding sequence is TGTGCCAGCAGTCCCCACCCGAGACCGATAAACTATGGCTACACCTTC.